Below, 9 T cell receptor beta chains from the same sample are listed, as sequenced in a study of blood T cell repertoires in COVID-19. The assay was immunoSEQ multiplex PCR, and TCRdb's table has in-frame clones only and misses some. The data show 100,000 to 150,000 clones, roughly 87% seen once. The sequencing sample was made of peripheral blood. These TCRs come from a woman at least 80 years old with acute or convalescent COVID-19.

About this clone: Germline is not matched at one junction end, which may reflect a read error. The chain uses TRBV7-2 and TRBJ2-3; 11 nucleotides line up with TRBD2. Germline V lookup: CDR1 SGHTA, CDR2 FQGNSA. CDR3 length: 12 amino acids. The CDR3, as DNA: TGTGCCAGCAGCGCTCTAGCGGGGGGCCTTAGATTT. Amino acid sequence: CASSALAGGLRF.

V gene TRBV18 combines with J gene TRBJ2-5, with 10 bases lining up with TRBD2. CDR3 length: 16 residues. V lost 1 base and J lost 2; bases outside the gene matches: 4. Germline-derived CDR1 and CDR2 are KGHSH and LQKENI. CDR3 region: CASSPRQRGGQETQYF. The DNA of the CDR3 is TGTGCCAGCTCACCACGCCAGCGGGGGGGTCAAGAGACCCAGTACTTC.

The rearrangement joins TRBV7-8 to TRBJ2-7; D perhaps matches TRBD2 (5 bases). There are 14 residues in the CDR3. Germline values: CDR1 SGHVS, CDR2 FQNEAQ. Deletions cut 2 bases from V and 6 bases from J, with 14 bases between. CDR3 nucleotides: TGTGCCAGCAGCTTAAGGGAGATAATGGGCGAGCAGTACTTC. Translated, it gives CASSLREIMGEQYF.

The V and J genes are TRBV28 and TRBJ2-2; D remains unclear. V was shortened by 6 bases and J by 1 base, with 6 bases between the two germline ends. CDR3 length equals 13 residues. Germline lookup yields CDR1 MDHEN and CDR2 SYDVKM. CDR3 region: CASRRENTGELFF. The CDR3, as DNA: TGTGCCAGCAGACGAGAGAACACCGGGGAGCTGTTTTTT. Combining the CDR3 with reference TRBV28 and TRBJ2-2 gives the whole variable domain DVKVTQSSRYLVKRTGEKVFLECVQDMDHENMFWYRQDPGLGLRLIYFSYDVKMKEKGDIPEGYSVSREKKERFSLILESASTNQTSMYLCASRRENTGELFFGEGSRLTVL.

The CDR3 reads CASSPRNRGMTEAFF. DNA of the CDR3: TGTGCCAGCAGCCCCAGAAACAGGGGAATGACTGAAGCTTTCTTT. The chain employs TRBV11-1 and TRBJ1-1; 7 positions agree with TRBD1. Trimming removed 5 bases from V and 5 bases from J; junction bases left unmatched: 11. This CDR3 region has 15 residues. Germline values: CDR1 SGHAT, CDR2 FQDESV (reference sequence).

Only a few counts were recorded for this clone. The gene calls are TRBV7-9 and TRBJ1-4, with D maybe TRBD1 (6 bases). The V gene's germline CDR1 is SEHNR and CDR2 FQNEAQ (reference sequence). Deletions cut 3 bases from V and 8 bases from J, with 28 bases between. This CDR3 has 19 amino acids. CDR3 loop: CASSFATGFTLLGAEKLFF. The CDR3 region has the DNA TGTGCCAGCAGCTTCGCGACCGGGTTTACCCTGTTGGGGGCAGAAAAACTGTTTTTT.

This sequence joins TRBV3-1 (or the pseudogene TRBV3-2) and TRBJ1-2, with 10 positions matching TRBD1. V shed 4 bases, J shed 8 bases, and the junction held 7 bases outside the gene matches. CDR1 and CDR2 (germline): LGHDT, YNNKEL (reference sequence). CDR3 length: 14 residues. The CDR3 sequence is CASSRLRTGGGYTF. The CDR3 DNA follows: TGTGCCAGCAGCCGCTTAAGGACAGGGGGAGGCTACACCTTC.

This chain uses TRBV25-1 with TRBJ2-1, with 7 bases lining up with TRBD1. In germline, CDR1 is MGHDK, CDR2 SYGVNS. The CDR3 has 14 amino acids. The V segment lost 5 bases and the J segment 2 bases; nucleotides outside the gene matches: 3. The CDR3 nucleotides read TGTGCCAGCAGTCAGGGGGTGGCCTACAATGAGCAGTTCTTC. Encoded protein: CASSQGVAYNEQFF.

This clone is a singleton in its sample. V usage is TRBV19 and J usage is TRBJ2-5, with D perhaps TRBD1 (5 bases). The CDR3 loop spans 13 amino acids. V gave up 4 bases and J gave up 3 bases, with 9 bases separating them. Looked up from germline, CDR1 is LNHDA and CDR2 is SQIVND (reference sequence). CDR3 sequence: CASSTRQKETQYF. DNA for the CDR3: TGTGCCAGTAGTACCCGACAGAAAGAGACCCAGTACTTC.